This TCR beta chain was profiled in a study of CD8+ T cells in alopecia areata. Across the whole study: Tofacitinib was given for 6 to 18 months, then stopped for 6 months.

The study's findings and limits: Lesional tissue from the scalp (especially in alopecia totalis/universalis) showed higher clonality than normal scalp.

Regarding this clone: The antigen is unknown.

Germline loops: CDR1 SNHLY, CDR2 FYNNEI. This CDR3 is built from 14 residues. Between the trimmed V and J ends, which lost 4 bases and 4 bases, there was a span of 13 bases. Reverse transcribed after extraction, RNA yielded cDNA as the sequencing template. Sequencing was performed with immunoSEQ multiplex PCR; in TCRdb, only in-frame clones are kept and a portion is missing. The repertoire holds 130,000 or so clones, around 49% seen once, with approximately 18% in the top ten. The chain carries TRBV2 and TRBJ2-5; D is possibly TRBD2 (6 bases). The clonotype originates from a human donor with alopecia areata. The sequenced sample was CD8+ T cells sorted from blood, obtained at week 0. CDR3: CASSALDSGETQYF. CDR3 nucleotides: TGTGCCAGCAGTGCCCTGGATAGCGGAGAGACCCAGTACTTC.